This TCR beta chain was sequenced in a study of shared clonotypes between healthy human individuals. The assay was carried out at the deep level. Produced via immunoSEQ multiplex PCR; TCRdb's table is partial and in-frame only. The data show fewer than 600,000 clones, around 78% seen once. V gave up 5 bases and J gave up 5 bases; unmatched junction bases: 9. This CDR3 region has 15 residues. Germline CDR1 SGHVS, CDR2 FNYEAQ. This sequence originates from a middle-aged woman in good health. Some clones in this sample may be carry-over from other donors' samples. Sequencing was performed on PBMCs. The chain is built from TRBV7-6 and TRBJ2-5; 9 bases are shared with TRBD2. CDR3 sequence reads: CASSGFAGGWETQYF. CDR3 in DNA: TGTGCCAGCAGCGGGTTCGCGGGAGGGTGGGAGACCCAGTACTTC.